These 25 T cell receptor beta chains share one sample of origin, sequenced in a study of neurological immune-mediated disorders. TCRdb reprocessed the 5' RACE reads via MiXCR and lists one record per CDR3 protein. Of roughly 100,000 distinct CDR3 sequences detected, approximately 11% appear once; the ten largest clones hold under 3.5%. Time point specified: longitudinal time-point 3. Specimen: PBMCs. The origin of the receptors is a female donor with HTLV-1-associated myelopathy (HAM/TSP).

This chain uses TRBV6-5 with TRBJ2-6; D is perhaps TRBD1 or TRBD2 (5 bases each). Trimming shortened V by 8 bases and J by 0 bases, and 11 bases separated the two germline ends. CDR1 and CDR2 from the germline V gene are MNHEY and SVGAGI. The CDR3 is 15 amino acids. The DNA of the CDR3 is TGTGCCAGCTTAAAGGGGAGCTCTGGGGCCAACGTCCTGACTTTC. It specifies CASLKGSSGANVLTF.

The gene calls are TRBV5-1 and TRBJ2-3; the D gene is possibly TRBD1 (5 bases). Trimming took 0 bases from V and 4 from J, leaving 9 bases between them. The germline CDR1 and CDR2 sequences are SGHRS and YFSETQ. The CDR3 runs to 14 residues. The CDR3 bases are TGCGCCAGCAGCTTGGTTCTGGGGCCAGATACGCAGTATTTT. Translation gives CASSLVLGPDTQYF.

This clonotype appeared many times. The chain uses TRBV5-1 and TRBJ2-1, with D perhaps matching TRBD2 (6 bases). V was cut by 3 bases and J by 4 bases, with 11 bases left in between. Per germline, CDR1 SGHRS and CDR2 YFSETQ. The CDR3 extends over 14 amino acids. The CDR3 bases are TGCGCCAGCAGCTCGGAGGGACGGTACAATGAGCAGTTCTTC. Translating gives CASSSEGRYNEQFF.

This clonotype was counted at least ten times. The rearrangement joins TRBV5-1 to TRBJ2-3, with TRBD2 matching 11 bases. After removal of 0 bases from V and 1 base from J, the junction contained 4 bases not matched to a gene. The CDR3 spans 17 residues. Germline V gene sequence: CDR1 SGHRS, CDR2 YFSETQ. DNA for the CDR3: TGCGCCAGCAGCTTGGACCTGACTAGCGGGGGCACAGATACGCAGTATTTT. It encodes CASSLDLTSGGTDTQYF.

This clonotype appeared many times. Here the CDR3 reads CASGQGGSYEQYF. CDR3 nucleotide sequence: TGCGCCAGCGGACAGGGAGGGTCCTACGAGCAGTACTTC. The chain combines TRBV5-1 with TRBJ2-7; the D gene is possibly TRBD1 (8 bases). Germline CDR1 and CDR2: SGHRS and YFSETQ. This CDR3 spans 13 amino acids. The V end was cut by 7 bases, the J end by 1 base, with 12 bases between.

This clonotype was recorded at least ten times. V is TRBV20-1 and J is TRBJ2-3; 15 bases are a match to TRBD2. The ends lost 6 bases at V and 3 bases at J; junction bases unmatched: 4. CDR3 size: 15 residues. Germline V gene sequence: CDR1 DFQATT, CDR2 SNEGSKA (reference sequence). Here the CDR3 reads CSATGTSGGTDTQYF. In DNA, the CDR3 is TGCAGTGCAACCGGGACTAGCGGGGGGACAGATACGCAGTATTTT.

This clonotype has at least ten counts. J is TRBJ2-3 and V is TRBV24-1, with D possibly TRBD1 on 6 matching bases. Germline assignment: CDR1 KGHDR and CDR2 SFDVKD. The CDR3 extends over 16 amino acids. The germline V and J ends were trimmed by 1 base and 0 bases, with 10 bases remaining between them. In DNA, the CDR3 is TGTGCCACCAGTGATTTTGGACAGTCTAGCACAGATACGCAGTATTTT. It specifies CATSDFGQSSTDTQYF.

This clonotype occurred many times. The rearrangement links TRBV12-3 or TRBV12-4 to TRBJ1-5, with a possible D match to TRBD1 (6 bases). The CDR3 length is 14 residues. Trimming took off 6 bases at V and 7 bases at J, with 16 bases between the two ends. CDR3 DNA: TGTGCCAGCAGGAATAGTACAGGGTCGCAGCCCCAGCATTTT. This sequence encodes CASRNSTGSQPQHF.

Ten or more counts support this clonotype. V gene TRBV24-1 combines with J gene TRBJ1-1; D remains ambiguous. The CDR3 has 16 amino acids. Germline V gene sequence: CDR1 KGHDR, CDR2 SFDVKD. V was pared by 4 bases and J by 1 base, with 15 bases between. The CDR3 here is CATSDHLSIPNTEAFF. The DNA for the CDR3 is TGTGCCACCAGTGACCACCTCAGTATCCCGAACACTGAAGCTTTCTTT.

V gene TRBV7-8 combines with J gene TRBJ1-6; no reliable D call. Germline values: CDR1 SGHVS, CDR2 FQNEAQ. CDR3 length: 15 residues. The V end lost 5 bases, the J end lost 6 bases, and 14 bases lay between the germline ends. This CDR3 is CASSLRPSPNSPLHF. The CDR3 coding sequence is TGTGCCAGCAGCCTGCGACCGAGCCCTAATTCACCCCTCCACTTT.

This clonotype was seen at least ten times. The V and J genes are TRBV28 and TRBJ2-7; TRBD1 matches at 9 bases. V lost 5 bases, J lost 7 bases, and 9 bases stayed unmatched. The germline V gene encodes CDR1 MDHEN and CDR2 SYDVKM. The CDR3 consists of 14 residues. The CDR3 sequence: CASSARTGVREQYF. CDR3 DNA sequence: TGTGCCAGCAGTGCCCGGACAGGGGTCCGGGAGCAGTACTTC.

Ten or more counts support this clonotype. The gene calls are TRBV10-3 and TRBJ2-3; a weak D match, TRBD2 (5 bases). The CDR3 has 16 residues. Trimming cost V 6 bases and J 4 bases, with 20 bases left between them. Germline V gives CDR1 ENHRY, CDR2 SYGVKD. The CDR3 nucleotides read TGTGCCATCAGACCTGTGGATTGGGAGAACTCAGATACGCAGTATTTT. Its translation is CAIRPVDWENSDTQYF.

This clonotype was observed a handful of times. V is TRBV28 and J is TRBJ1-3; D gene uncertain. The germline V gene encodes CDR1 MDHEN and CDR2 SYDVKM. The CDR3 covers 15 residues. The ends were cut back, 6 bases at V and 4 bases at J, with 16 bases in the middle. The CDR3 region has the DNA TGTGCCAGCAGGCCCCGACCAACTGAGGGAAACACCATATATTTT. As protein: CASRPRPTEGNTIYF.

Ten or more counts support this clonotype. J is TRBJ2-7 and V is TRBV11-3; 10 nucleotides agree with TRBD1. Trimming removed 1 base from V and 4 bases from J; junction bases left unmatched: 4. Germline CDR1 reads SGHNT; CDR2 reads YENEEA. This CDR3 is 15 amino acids long. In DNA, the CDR3 is TGTGCCAGCAGCTTAGGGGACAGGGGTTCGTACGAGCAGTACTTC. Translating it yields CASSLGDRGSYEQYF. Filled out from reference TRBV11-3 and TRBJ2-7, the complete variable domain reads EAGVVQSPRYKIIEKKQPVAFWCNPISGHNTLYWYLQNLGQGPELLIRYENEEAVDDSQLPKDRFSAERLKGVDSTLKIQPAELGDSAVYLCASSLGDRGSYEQYFGPGTRLTVT.

This clonotype was recorded at least ten times. The V gene is TRBV28, the J gene TRBJ2-5; 9 nucleotides match TRBD2. In germline, CDR1 is MDHEN, CDR2 SYDVKM. The J segment lost 2 bases and the V segment lost 4 bases, leaving 8 bases of the junction unmatched. There are 16 residues in the CDR3. The DNA for the CDR3 is TGTGCCAGCAGTTCCTCTTTAGCGGGGGTGCAAGAGACCCAGTACTTC. It translates to CASSSSLAGVQETQYF.

In this sample, this clonotype turned up many times. V usage is TRBV10-3 and J usage is TRBJ2-7; D gene ambiguous. CDR3 length: 12 residues. Looked up from germline, CDR1 is ENHRY and CDR2 is SYGVKD. V was pared by 1 base and J by 4 bases, with 5 bases between. This CDR3 is CAISEYRYEQYF. The CDR3 DNA reads TGTGCCATCAGTGAGTATAGATACGAGCAGTACTTC.

Concerning this clonotype itself: This sequence may be a read error, since a much larger clone differs from it by one base. The CDR3 sequence is CSTRAITGGTYNEQFF. The DNA of the CDR3 is TGCAGTACTAGAGCAATCACAGGGGGCACCTACAATGAGCAGTTCTTC. The chain is built from TRBV20-1 and TRBJ2-1; TRBD1 aligns across 9 bases. The CDR3 covers 16 residues. Germline CDR1 and CDR2: DFQATT and SNEGSKA (reference sequence).

This clonotype was seen repeatedly, ten times or more. V gene TRBV20-1 combines with J gene TRBJ1-4; a weak D match, TRBD1 (5 bases). CDR3 length: 15 residues. V was cut by 2 bases and J by 1 base, with 11 bases left in between. CDR1 is DFQATT, CDR2 SNEGSKA, per germline (reference sequence). The CDR3 DNA is TGCAGTGCTAGAAGGGTCGGGGGAACTAATGAAAAACTGTTTTTT. Translating it yields CSARRVGGTNEKLFF.

A few counts support this clonotype. The chain has TRBV7-9 and TRBJ2-3; D may match TRBD1 or TRBD2 (5 bases each). The V end lost 4 bases, the J end lost 3 bases, and 14 bases lay between the germline ends. This CDR3 is 15 amino acids long. Looked up from germline, CDR1 is SEHNR and CDR2 is FQNEAQ (reference sequence). CDR3 nucleotides: TGTGCCAGCAGCTCATCGGGACCCCGGACAGATACGCAGTATTTT. Encoded protein: CASSSSGPRTDTQYF.

This clonotype was seen many times. The chain links TRBV27 to TRBJ2-7, with D possibly being TRBD1 (6 bases). Germline-derived CDR1 and CDR2 are MNHEY and SMNVEV (reference sequence). V was clipped by 6 bases and J by 2 bases, with 20 bases between them. The CDR3 is 16 residues long. CDR3: CASSLGSYRVAYEQYF. The CDR3 DNA is TGTGCCAGCAGCCTAGGGTCCTACAGGGTTGCCTACGAGCAGTACTTC.

This clonotype was seen at least ten times. The chain employs TRBV29-1 and TRBJ2-7; 8 nucleotides line up with TRBD1. The germline CDR1 and CDR2 sequences are SQVTM and ANQGSEA. The V segment lost 5 bases and the J segment 6 bases; nucleotides outside the gene matches: 6. The CDR3 sequence is 12 residues long. Here the CDR3 DNA reads TGCAGCGTTCATACAGGGGGAGGCGAGCAGTACTTC. Translation: CSVHTGGGEQYF.

This clonotype was seen many times. CDR3 coding DNA: TGTGCCAGCACCTGGCCAGCGCGGAAAATGAACACTGAAGCTTTCTTT. It is translated as CASTWPARKMNTEAFF. This rearrangement joins TRBV7-9 to TRBJ1-1; D gene unclear. V dropped 7 bases and J dropped 0 bases, with 18 bases sitting between them. Germline V gene data show CDR1 as SEHNR and CDR2 as FQNEAQ (reference sequence). The CDR3 is 16 residues long.

This clonotype occurred many times. This sequence joins TRBV20-1 and TRBJ2-3, with TRBD2 matching 7 bases. With V trimmed by 6 bases and J by 1 base, 16 bases remained unmatched. Germline-derived CDR1 and CDR2 are DFQATT and SNEGSKA (reference sequence). The CDR3 loop spans 17 amino acids. The CDR3 protein is CSAEGVWRRGGTDTQYF. The CDR3 DNA sequence: TGCAGTGCCGAGGGCGTCTGGCGCCGGGGGGGCACAGATACGCAGTATTTT.

This clonotype was found many times. The genes are TRBV11-1 and TRBJ2-7; unclear D gene. The CDR3 has 13 residues. Between the trimmed V and J ends, which lost 6 bases and 6 bases, there was a span of 15 bases. Looked up from germline, CDR1 is SGHAT and CDR2 is FQDESV (reference sequence). The CDR3 sequence: CASRLGGSTEQYF. The CDR3 DNA is TGTGCCAGCAGGCTAGGTGGATCGACCGAGCAGTACTTC. The full variable domain, completed using reference TRBV11-1 and TRBJ2-7, is EAEVAQSPRYKITEKSQAVAFWCDPISGHATLYWYRQILGQGPELLVQFQDESVVDDSQLPKDRFSAERLKGVDSTLKIQPAELGDSAMYLCASRLGGSTEQYFGPGTRLTVT.

This clonotype came up many times. The J gene is TRBJ2-3, the V gene TRBV20-1; 7 bases fit TRBD2. This CDR3 has 14 residues. Germline V lookup: CDR1 DFQATT, CDR2 SNEGSKA (reference sequence). The V gene end was trimmed by 6 bases and the J gene end by 5 bases; junction bases not matched to a gene: 11. The CDR3 is CSAQGGAAVDTQYF. The DNA of the CDR3 is TGCAGTGCCCAGGGAGGGGCGGCCGTAGATACGCAGTATTTT.